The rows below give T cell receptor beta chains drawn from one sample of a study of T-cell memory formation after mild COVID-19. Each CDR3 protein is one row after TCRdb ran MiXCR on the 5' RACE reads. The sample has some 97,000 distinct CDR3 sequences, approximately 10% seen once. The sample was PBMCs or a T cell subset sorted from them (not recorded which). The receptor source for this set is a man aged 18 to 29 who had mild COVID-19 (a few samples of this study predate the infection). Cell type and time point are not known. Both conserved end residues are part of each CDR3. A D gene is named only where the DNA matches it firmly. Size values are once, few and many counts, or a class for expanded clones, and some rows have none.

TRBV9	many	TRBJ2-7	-	CASSFTGTSGYEQYF	TGTGCCAGCAGCTTTACAGGGACCTCGGGGTACGAGCAGTACTTC
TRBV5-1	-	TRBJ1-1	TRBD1	CASSGQGARTEAFF	TGCGCCAGCAGCGGTCAGGGGGCGCGCACTGAAGCTTTCTTT
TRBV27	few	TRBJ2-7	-	CASSLLAGPGEQYF	TGTGCCAGCAGTTTATTGGCGGGCCCGGGCGAGCAGTACTTC
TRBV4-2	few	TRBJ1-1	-	CASSQVYGEALNTEAFF	TGTGCCAGCAGCCAAGTTTATGGCGAGGCGTTGAACACTGAAGCTTTCTTT
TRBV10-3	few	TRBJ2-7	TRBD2	CAISDGGGADEQYF	TGTGCCATCAGTGACGGCGGGGGGGCGGACGAGCAGTACTTC
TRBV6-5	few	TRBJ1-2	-	CASKLGGGAGYTF	TGTGCCAGCAAACTCGGGGGGGGAGCTGGCTACACCTTC
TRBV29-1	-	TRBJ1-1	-	CSVEGIQGNTEAFF	TGCAGCGTTGAAGGTATTCAGGGTAACACTGAAGCTTTCTTT
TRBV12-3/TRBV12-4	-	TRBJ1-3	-	CASSFKASGNTIYF	TGTGCCAGCAGTTTTAAGGCCTCTGGAAACACCATATATTTT
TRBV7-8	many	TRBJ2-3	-	CASSLPQGLTDTQYF	TGTGCCAGCAGCCTCCCCCAGGGACTCACAGATACGCAGTATTTT
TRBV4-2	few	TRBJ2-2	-	CASSQDNAWAGELFF	TGTGCCAGCAGCCAAGATAACGCGTGGGCCGGGGAGCTGTTTTTT
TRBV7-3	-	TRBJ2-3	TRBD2	CASSSIAGGPPDTQYF	TGTGCCAGCAGCTCTATAGCGGGGGGGCCCCCAGATACGCAGTATTTT
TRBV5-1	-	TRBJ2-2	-	CASGSPLQNANTGELFF	TGCGCCAGCGGGTCCCCCCTTCAGAACGCGAACACCGGGGAGCTGTTTTTT
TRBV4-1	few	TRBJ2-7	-	CASSPNPLPGNEQYF	TGCGCCAGCAGCCCTAATCCCCTTCCGGGAAACGAGCAGTACTTC
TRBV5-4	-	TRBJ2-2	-	CASSFRGPTGELFF	TGTGCCAGCAGCTTCCGGGGTCCCACCGGGGAGCTGTTTTTT
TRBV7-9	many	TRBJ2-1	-	CASSSRGGLGVNEQFF	TGTGCCAGCAGCTCGAGGGGGGGCCTCGGAGTTAATGAGCAGTTCTTC
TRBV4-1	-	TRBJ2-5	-	CASSPREVPQETQYF	TGCGCCAGCAGCCCCAGAGAGGTTCCTCAAGAGACCCAGTACTTC
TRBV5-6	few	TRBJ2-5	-	CASSLDGRLFQETQYF	TGTGCCAGCAGCTTGGATGGCAGGCTTTTCCAAGAGACCCAGTACTTC
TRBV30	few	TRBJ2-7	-	CASITGTSWEQYF	TGTGCCTCGATAACCGGGACCTCTTGGGAGCAGTACTTC
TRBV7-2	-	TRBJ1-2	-	CASTVTVGRPYGYTF	TGTGCCAGCACCGTCACAGTAGGTCGTCCCTATGGCTACACCTTC
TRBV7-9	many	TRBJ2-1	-	CASSPRGTRVYNEQFF	TGTGCCAGCAGCCCCCGCGGGACGAGAGTTTACAATGAGCAGTTCTTC
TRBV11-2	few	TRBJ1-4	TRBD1	CASNTGQGASEKLFF	TGTGCCAGCAACACGGGACAGGGGGCAAGCGAAAAACTGTTTTTT
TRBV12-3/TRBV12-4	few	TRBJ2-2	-	CASTPGPRVGELFF	TGTGCCAGCACCCCCGGGCCACGAGTGGGGGAGCTGTTTTTT
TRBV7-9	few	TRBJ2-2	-	CASSLEARYTGELFF	TGTGCCAGCAGCTTAGAAGCCAGATACACCGGGGAGCTGTTTTTT
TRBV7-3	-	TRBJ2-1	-	CASSLGAGLYNEQFF	TGTGCCAGCAGCTTAGGGGCGGGCCTGTACAATGAGCAGTTCTTC
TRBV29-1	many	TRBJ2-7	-	CSVDDGTSYEQYF	TGCAGCGTTGACGATGGGACCTCCTACGAGCAGTACTTC
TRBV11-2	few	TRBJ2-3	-	CASSRAGGRDTQYF	TGTGCCAGCAGCCGAGCCGGGGGGCGAGATACGCAGTATTTT
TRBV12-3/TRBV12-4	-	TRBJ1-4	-	CASSLGYGGEKLFF	TGTGCCAGCAGTTTGGGCTATGGTGGGGAAAAACTGTTTTTT
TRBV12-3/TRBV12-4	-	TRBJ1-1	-	CASSFGGGIAFF	TGTGCCAGCAGTTTTGGAGGGGGGATAGCTTTCTTT
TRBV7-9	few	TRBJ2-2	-	CASSLVVGIDTGELFF	TGTGCCAGCAGCTTAGTTGTGGGGATCGACACCGGGGAGCTGTTTTTT
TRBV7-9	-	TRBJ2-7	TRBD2	CASSPPPSGTSSYEQYF	TGTGCCAGCAGCCCGCCGCCTAGCGGGACAAGCTCCTACGAGCAGTACTTC
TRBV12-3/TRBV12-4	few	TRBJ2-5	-	CASSLSTPGAQYF	TGTGCCAGCAGTCTATCCACCCCAGGTGCCCAGTACTTC
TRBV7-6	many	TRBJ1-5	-	CASSLGQAQPQHF	TGTGCCAGCAGCTTAGGACAGGCCCAGCCCCAGCATTTT
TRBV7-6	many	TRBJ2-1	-	CASSWTEGGNEQFF	TGTGCCAGCAGCTGGACCGAGGGAGGAAATGAGCAGTTCTTC
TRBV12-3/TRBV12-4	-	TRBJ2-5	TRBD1	CASSRGTGQKETQYF	TGTGCCAGCAGTCGGGGGACAGGGCAGAAAGAGACCCAGTACTTC
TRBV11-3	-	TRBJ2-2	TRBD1	CASSGTDPTGELFF	TGTGCCAGCAGCGGGACAGACCCCACCGGGGAGCTGTTTTTT
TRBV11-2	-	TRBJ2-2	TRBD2	CASSPTSGGTGELFF	TGTGCCAGCAGCCCGACTAGCGGGGGGACCGGGGAGCTGTTTTTT
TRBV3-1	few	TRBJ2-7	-	CASSQDWVYEQYF	TGTGCCAGCAGCCAAGACTGGGTCTACGAGCAGTACTTC
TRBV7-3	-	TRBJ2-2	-	CASSLRGMNTGELFF	TGTGCCAGCAGCTTACGCGGAATGAACACCGGGGAGCTGTTTTTT
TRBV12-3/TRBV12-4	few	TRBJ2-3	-	CASSSTRTDTQYF	TGTGCCAGCAGTTCGACCCGCACAGATACGCAGTATTTT
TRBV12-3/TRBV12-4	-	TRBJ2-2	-	CASSPGQNTGELFF	TGTGCCAGCAGTCCAGGACAGAACACCGGGGAGCTGTTTTTT
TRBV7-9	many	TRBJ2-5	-	CASSFLGETQYF	TGTGCCAGCAGCTTTTTGGGGGAGACCCAGTACTTC
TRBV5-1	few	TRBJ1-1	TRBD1	CASSFNRGQGNTEAFF	TGCGCCAGCAGCTTTAACAGGGGCCAGGGAAACACTGAAGCTTTCTTT
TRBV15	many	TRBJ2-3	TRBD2	CATSSPGLASTDTQYF	TGTGCCACCAGCAGTCCGGGACTAGCGAGCACAGATACGCAGTATTTT
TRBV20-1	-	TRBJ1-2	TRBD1	CSAPSHRGHNYGYTF	TGCAGTGCCCCTTCCCACAGGGGGCATAACTATGGCTACACCTTC
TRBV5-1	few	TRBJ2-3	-	CASSLQNGGTSTDTQYF	TGCGCCAGCAGCTTGCAAAATGGCGGTACTAGCACAGATACGCAGTATTTT
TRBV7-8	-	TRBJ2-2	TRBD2	CASSTSGGVTGELFF	TGTGCCAGCAGCACTAGCGGGGGGGTTACCGGGGAGCTGTTTTTT
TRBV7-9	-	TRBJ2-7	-	CASSLQVTYEQYF	TGTGCCAGCAGCCTTCAGGTTACCTACGAGCAGTACTTC
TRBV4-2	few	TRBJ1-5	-	CASSQDRAGNQPQHF	TGTGCCAGCAGCCAAGATCGGGCAGGCAATCAGCCCCAGCATTTT
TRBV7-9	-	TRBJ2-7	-	CASSLHSYEQYF	TGTGCCAGCAGCTTGCACTCCTACGAGCAGTACTTC
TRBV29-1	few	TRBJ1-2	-	CSVGDGQTNYGYTF	TGCAGCGTGGGCGACGGACAGACTAACTATGGCTACACCTTC
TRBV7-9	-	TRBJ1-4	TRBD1	CASSVDREMRDRLFF	TGTGCCAGCAGCGTAGACAGGGAGATGAGGGATCGGCTGTTTTTT
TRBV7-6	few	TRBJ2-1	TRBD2	CASSLVAGERFF	TGTGCCAGCAGCTTAGTAGCGGGGGAGAGGTTCTTC
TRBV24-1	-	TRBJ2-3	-	CATSAAGHTDTQYF	TGTGCCACCAGTGCCGCGGGGCACACAGATACGCAGTATTTT
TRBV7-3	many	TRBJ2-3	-	CASSSGRSGTDTQYF	TGTGCCAGCAGCTCCGGACGGTCCGGGACAGATACGCAGTATTTT
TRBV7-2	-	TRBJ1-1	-	CASSYGAYGTEAFF	TGTGCCAGCAGCTACGGGGCCTATGGGACTGAAGCTTTCTTT